These 31 T cell receptor beta chains were sequenced from one sample in a study of metastatic and nonmetastatic thyroid tumors (dated by TCRdb to 2019 to 2021). Libraries were constructed by PCR. These reads were obtained on an Illumina HiSeq 4000. Through fastp at Q25 and MiXCR, TCRdb rebuilt clones from the public reads, retaining in-frame beta chains. This sample has about 43,000 clones in its table, and 20% to 25% of those were observed once. Around 15% of the sample rests with the top ten. None of the patients had been given any treatment before thyroid surgery. The material sequenced was tumor tissue. The source of these receptors is a female donor with papillary thyroid cancer or a benign thyroid nodule (not recorded which). Some clones in this sample may be carry-over from other donors' samples.

The chain uses TRBV5-6 and TRBJ1-3; D is undetermined. The CDR3 totals 14 residues. The germline V and J ends were trimmed by 2 bases and 3 bases, with 9 bases remaining between them. CDR1 and CDR2 (germline): SGHDT, YYEEEE. The CDR3 sequence: CASSFIGDGNTIYF. The CDR3 DNA is TGTGCCAGCAGCTTTATTGGGGATGGAAACACCATATATTTT.

This clone was seen repeatedly, ten times or more. This sequence joins TRBV19 and TRBJ2-1; 8 bases fit TRBD2. The germline gives CDR1 LNHDA, CDR2 SQIVND (reference sequence). V dropped 4 bases and J dropped 2; count of bases not matched to a gene: 16. The length of the CDR3 is 19 residues. CDR3 protein: CASSTPWTGGPKTYNEQFF. The CDR3 DNA reads TGTGCCAGTAGTACCCCCTGGACGGGAGGGCCCAAAACCTACAATGAGCAGTTCTTC.

This clone was observed many times. DNA for the CDR3: TGCGCCAGCAGCCCCAATCCCCCCCGGGACTATGGCTACACCTTC. Translated, it gives CASSPNPPRDYGYTF. The V gene is TRBV4-3, the J gene TRBJ1-2; D gene uncertain. Germline-derived CDR1 and CDR2 are LGHNA and YSLEER. V was trimmed by 4 bases and J by 3 bases, leaving 15 bases between them. This CDR3 comprises 15 residues.

This clone was picked up many times. The J gene is TRBJ2-3, the V gene TRBV24-1; no clear D gene. Germline-derived CDR1 and CDR2 are KGHDR and SFDVKD. The CDR3 runs to 12 residues. Trimming took off 5 bases at V and 2 bases at J, with 4 bases between the two ends. This CDR3 reads CATSGYTDTQYF. In DNA, the CDR3 is TGTGCCACCAGTGGTTACACAGATACGCAGTATTTT.

There are many counts of this clone. The chain recombines TRBV2 with TRBJ2-1; TRBD1 or TRBD2 may be the D gene (5 bases each). The CDR3 is 16 amino acids. Germline V gene sequence: CDR1 SNHLY, CDR2 FYNNEI. V lost 5 bases, J lost 0 bases, and 14 bases lay in between. The CDR3 bases are TGTGCCAGCAGTACCGGGACCGCAAGCTCCTACAATGAGCAGTTCTTC. Translating it yields CASSTGTASSYNEQFF.

This chain joins TRBV5-1 and TRBJ2-7; 8 bases fit TRBD2. The length of the CDR3 is 13 residues. CDR1 and CDR2 from the germline V gene are SGHRS and YFSETQ. The trim removed 7 bases at V and 3 bases at J, leaving 6 bases unmatched. The CDR3 loop is CASGSGTSYEQYF. In DNA form, the CDR3 reads TGCGCCAGCGGCTCAGGGACTAGCTACGAGCAGTACTTC.

This clone is labeled as medium-sized. The sample contains more than one DNA sequence encoding this CDR3. The chain combines TRBV19 with TRBJ2-1; 13 bases line up with TRBD2. There are 15 residues in the CDR3. V dropped 4 bases and J dropped 3; count of bases not matched to a gene: 0. CDR1 LNHDA and CDR2 SQIVND come from the germline V gene (reference sequence). Here the CDR3 reads CASSRLAGGYNEQFF. The CDR3 nucleotides are TGTGCCAGTAGTAGACTAGCGGGAGGCTACAATGAGCAGTTCTTC.

J is TRBJ1-2 and V is TRBV7-8; no reliable D call. The CDR3 length is 13 residues. Trimming stripped 0 bases from V and 7 bases from J, with 9 bases between. Germline lookup yields CDR1 SGHVS and CDR2 FQNEAQ. CDR3 in amino acids: CASSLAFGSGYTF. CDR3 sequence (DNA): TGTGCCAGCAGCTTAGCGTTCGGGTCTGGCTACACCTTC.

This rearrangement joins TRBV6-1 to TRBJ2-5; maybe TRBD2 (6 bases). Germline CDR1 MNHNS, CDR2 SASEGT. CDR3 length equals 12 residues. The V and J ends lost 6 bases and 4 bases respectively, with 9 bases between them. DNA of the CDR3: TGTGCCAGCAGGCCGGGACTAGAGACCCAGTACTTC. It specifies CASRPGLETQYF.

This clone turned up a few times. An end of the junction does not agree with germline; a read error may underlie this. This chain connects TRBV12-3 or TRBV12-4 to TRBJ2-1, with 10 positions matching TRBD2. The CDR3 extends over 15 amino acids. CDR3 nucleotide sequence: TGTGCCAGCAGGTTAGCGGGGGGCCTCTACAATGAGCAGTTCTTC. Protein product: CASRLAGGLYNEQFF.

This clone was observed at least ten times. The gene calls are TRBV5-1 and TRBJ2-3; a weak D match, TRBD1 (5 bases). CDR3 length: 15 residues. Per the germline V gene, CDR1 is SGHRS and CDR2 is YFSETQ. V was clipped by 2 bases and J by 1 base, with 11 bases between them. CDR3 sequence reads: CASSLGHTGTDTQYF. The CDR3 nucleotides read TGCGCCAGCAGCTTAGGACATACAGGCACAGATACGCAGTATTTT.

This clone was seen many times. The rearrangement joins TRBV20-1 to TRBJ2-1; 13 bases match TRBD2. CDR1 is DFQATT, CDR2 SNEGSKA, per germline (reference sequence). This CDR3 comprises 14 residues. The J segment lost 8 bases and the V segment lost 6 bases, leaving 7 bases of the junction unmatched. The CDR3 loop reads CSAKTSGRSDEQFF. CDR3 DNA sequence: TGCAGTGCGAAGACTAGCGGGAGGTCTGATGAGCAGTTCTTC.

V usage is TRBV6-2 or TRBV6-3 and J usage is TRBJ2-3; 10 nucleotides match TRBD2. Germline trimming cut 6 bases from V and 6 bases from J; bases unmatched to any gene: 12. This CDR3 has 16 residues. CDR1 is MNHEY and CDR2 is SVGEGT in the germline V gene. The CDR3 loop is CASSRGTSEGFDTQYF. CDR3 DNA: TGTGCCAGCAGCCGAGGGACTAGCGAGGGATTCGATACGCAGTATTTT.

This clone is deemed medium-sized. The chain has TRBV7-8 and TRBJ1-2, with D maybe TRBD1 (5 bases). Trimming shortened V by 5 bases and J by 7 bases, and 17 bases separated the two germline ends. CDR1 is SGHVS and CDR2 is FQNEAQ in the germline V gene. The CDR3 totals 14 residues. The CDR3 spells CASSPRSGGLGYTF. CDR3 coding DNA: TGTGCCAGCAGCCCCCGATCGGGGGGACTTGGCTACACCTTC.

The sample holds many counts of this clone. This rearrangement joins TRBV7-8 to TRBJ1-1; D unclear. V was shortened by 5 bases and J by 1 base, with 11 bases between the two germline ends. The CDR3 contains 14 residues. Per germline, CDR1 SGHVS and CDR2 FQNEAQ. The CDR3 spells CASSIGPANTEAFF. CDR3 DNA sequence: TGTGCCAGCAGCATTGGACCCGCGAACACTGAAGCTTTCTTT.

The gene calls are TRBV20-1 and TRBJ2-3, with 7 bases fitting TRBD2. The J segment lost 2 bases and the V segment lost 2 bases, leaving 10 bases of the junction unmatched. From germline, CDR1 is DFQATT and CDR2 SNEGSKA (reference sequence). The CDR3 totals 16 residues. As DNA, the CDR3 is TGCAGTGCTAGATGGGTGGTTAGCGGGTACACAGATACGCAGTATTTT. Protein sequence: CSARWVVSGYTDTQYF.

This clone was seen more than once but under ten times. This chain uses TRBV6-1 with TRBJ2-5; possibly TRBD2 for D (6 bases). The V end lost 5 bases, the J end lost 5 bases, and 12 bases lay between the germline ends. Looked up from germline, CDR1 is MNHNS and CDR2 is SASEGT. The CDR3 extends over 13 amino acids. CDR3 nucleotide sequence: TGTGCCAGCAGTCCGACTAGAAGTGAGACCCAGTACTTC. It is translated as CASSPTRSETQYF.

This clone has a handful of counts. This chain joins TRBV27 and TRBJ2-1; the D gene is possibly TRBD2 (5 bases). V lost 7 bases and J lost 4, with 5 bases in between. In germline, CDR1 is MNHEY, CDR2 SMNVEV (reference sequence). The CDR3 length is 11 residues. CDR3 sequence reads: CASKRYNEQFF. DNA for the CDR3: TGTGCCAGCAAGCGGTACAATGAGCAGTTCTTC.

This clone was observed at least ten times. The J gene is TRBJ2-1, the V gene TRBV28; D not certain. Trimming shortened V by 8 bases and J by 4 bases, and 9 bases separated the two germline ends. The CDR3 covers 12 residues. Germline V gene sequence: CDR1 MDHEN, CDR2 SYDVKM. DNA for the CDR3: TGTGCCAGCGAAACCGGGTACAATGAGCAGTTCTTC. It specifies CASETGYNEQFF.

This chain links TRBV5-6 with TRBJ2-4; a possible D gene is TRBD1 (5 bases). The better agreement between TRBJ2-5 and the DNA end casts doubt on the J call. This CDR3 has 16 residues. Per germline, CDR1 SGHDT and CDR2 YYEEEE. CDR3 DNA sequence: TGTGCCACAGCGCGTGGGGCGATGAACTTTGAAGAGACCCAGTACTTC. Translation: CATARGAMNFEETQYF.

This clone was recorded at least ten times. The gene calls are TRBV18 and TRBJ2-1; a weak D match, TRBD1 (6 bases). Trimming took off 3 bases at V and 9 bases at J, with 15 bases between the two ends. CDR3 length: 14 residues. Germline-derived CDR1 and CDR2 are KGHSH and LQKENI. The CDR3 is CASSPGRGEGEQFF. The CDR3 nucleotides read TGTGCCAGCTCACCGGGCAGGGGCGAGGGTGAGCAGTTCTTC.

In its sample, this clone was seen many times. The chain is built from TRBV19 and TRBJ1-2, with 7 bases fitting TRBD1. Germline V CDR1 and CDR2: LNHDA, SQIVND (reference sequence). Germline trimming cut 5 bases from V and 7 bases from J; bases unmatched to any gene: 7. This CDR3 has 13 amino acids. CDR3 coding DNA: TGTGCCAGTAGTTTCCGGACAGGAAGTGGCTACACCTTC. It encodes CASSFRTGSGYTF.

The genes are TRBV2 and TRBJ2-1, with D possibly TRBD1 on 5 matching bases. The length of the CDR3 is 16 residues. Looked up from germline, CDR1 is SNHLY and CDR2 is FYNNEI. The V end lost 3 bases, the J end lost 3 bases, and 15 bases lay between the germline ends. CDR3 sequence (DNA): TGTGCCAGCAGTGACGCGGCGGCAGGGCACTACAATGAGCAGTTCTTC. Protein product: CASSDAAAGHYNEQFF.

This clone was recorded many times. The chain carries TRBV20-1 and TRBJ2-1, with D unclear. V dropped 3 bases and J dropped 6 bases, with 6 bases sitting between them. Germline-derived CDR1 and CDR2 are DFQATT and SNEGSKA (reference sequence). The CDR3 is made up of 11 amino acids. The CDR3 DNA sequence: TGCAGTGCTAGCCCCAGCAATGAGCAGTTCTTC. Its translation: CSASPSNEQFF.

The table lists this clone with a count of one. V is TRBV5-1 and J is TRBJ2-1, with D possibly matching TRBD1 (6 bases). The germline CDR1 and CDR2 sequences are SGHRS and YFSETQ. With 0 bases removed from V and 1 base from J, the gap between germline ends came to 14 bases. The CDR3 length is 17 residues. The CDR3 loop reads CASSLALGQLSYNEQFF. The CDR3 DNA reads as TGCGCCAGCAGCTTGGCCCTTGGACAGCTATCCTACAATGAGCAGTTCTTC.

This clone was observed many times. The same CDR3 is also encoded by other DNA sequences in this sample. V and J are TRBV27 and TRBJ1-6; D is unclear. The CDR3 extends over 13 amino acids. CDR1 and CDR2 (germline): MNHEY, SMNVEV (reference sequence). V was cut by 4 bases and J by 11 bases, with 12 bases left in between. The CDR3 is CASSSAVETPLHF. DNA for the CDR3: TGTGCCAGCAGTTCAGCGGTGGAGACACCCCTCCACTTT.

This clone has only a few counts. The gene calls are TRBV5-4 and TRBJ2-1, with D perhaps assigned TRBD1 or TRBD2 (5 bases each). V lost 3 bases to trimming and J lost 0 bases, with 16 bases between them. The CDR3 loop spans 17 amino acids. CDR1 and CDR2 from the germline V gene are SGHNT and YYREEE (reference sequence). The chain's CDR3 is CASSSPPGRSSYNEQFF. In DNA, the CDR3 is TGTGCCAGCAGCTCTCCCCCGGGACGGAGCTCCTACAATGAGCAGTTCTTC.

This clone was detected many times. The rearrangement links TRBV12-3 or TRBV12-4 to TRBJ2-1, with TRBD1 as a possible D gene (5 bases). Deletions cut 7 bases from V and 8 bases from J, with 9 bases between. The CDR3 sequence is 11 residues long. CDR3 residues: CASKWGDEQFF. CDR3 DNA sequence: TGTGCCAGCAAATGGGGCGATGAGCAGTTCTTC.

This chain uses TRBV20-1 with TRBJ1-2, with TRBD1 matching 8 bases. The germline V gene encodes CDR1 DFQATT and CDR2 SNEGSKA (reference sequence). The CDR3 is 18 amino acids. Trimming removed 3 bases from V and 0 bases from J; junction bases left unmatched: 15. The CDR3 DNA is TGCAGTGCTAGGGATTTCTCAGGGGGCGCCCGGACTAACTATGGCTACACCTTC. Its protein product is CSARDFSGGARTNYGYTF.

This clone is deemed medium-sized. The chain employs TRBV2 and TRBJ2-1; D gene ambiguous. V gave up 1 base and J gave up 2 bases, with 3 bases separating them. The CDR3 runs to 13 residues. Germline V gene data show CDR1 as SNHLY and CDR2 as FYNNEI. As DNA, the CDR3 is TGTGCCAGCAGTGAAGAGGCCTACAATGAGCAGTTCTTC. Translated, it gives CASSEEAYNEQFF. Variable domain in full (rest from reference TRBV2 and TRBJ2-1): EPEVTQTPSHQVTQMGQEVILRCVPISNHLYFYWYRQILGQKVEFLVSFYNNEISEKSEIFDDQFSVERPDGSNFTLKIRSTKLEDSAMYFCASSEEAYNEQFFGPGTRLTVL.

There are a few counts of this clone. CDR3 sequence reads: CASSLRRQTSSYEQYF. CDR3 bases: TGTGCCAGCAGTTTAAGGAGACAGACCAGCTCCTACGAGCAGTACTTC. The rearrangement links TRBV27 to TRBJ2-7; D perhaps matches TRBD1 (5 bases). The CDR3 is made up of 16 amino acids. Germline lookup yields CDR1 MNHEY and CDR2 SMNVEV (reference sequence). V was cut by 2 bases and J by 0 bases, with 14 bases left in between.